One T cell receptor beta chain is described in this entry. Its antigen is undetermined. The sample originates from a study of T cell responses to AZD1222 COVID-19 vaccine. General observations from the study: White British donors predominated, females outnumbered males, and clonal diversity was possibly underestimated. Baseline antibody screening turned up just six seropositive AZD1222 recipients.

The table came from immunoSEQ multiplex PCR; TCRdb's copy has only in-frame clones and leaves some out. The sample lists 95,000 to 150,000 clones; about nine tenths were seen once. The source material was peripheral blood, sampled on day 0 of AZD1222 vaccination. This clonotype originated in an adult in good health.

The CDR3 here is CASSYYGTAEQFF. Written as DNA, the CDR3 is TGTGCCAGCAGTTATTACGGGACTGCTGAGCAGTTCTTC. The V and J genes are TRBV6-5 and TRBJ2-1; D possibly corresponds to TRBD2 (6 bases). Looked up from germline, CDR1 is MNHEY and CDR2 is SVGAGI. Trimming stripped 3 bases from V and 9 bases from J, with 12 bases between. This CDR3 has 13 residues.